The 13 T cell receptor beta chains below all came from one sample that was sequenced in a study of cytomegalovirus exposure and HLA in healthy donors. PCR used 60 Vbeta primers and 13 Jbeta primers. Sequenced by immunoSEQ multiplex PCR; TCRdb stores in-frame clones only, minus some. The sample yields 160,000 or so clones, about 75% seen once. The sequencing sample was made of PBMCs. The receptors shown here come from a man aged 40-50 years in good health and CMV-seropositive.

The chain has TRBV11-3 and TRBJ2-3; the match to TRBD2 covers 9 bases. The CDR3 is 20 amino acids. Germline-derived CDR1 and CDR2 are SGHNT and YENEEA. V dropped 5 bases and J dropped 3; count of bases not matched to a gene: 21. The CDR3 DNA reads as TGTGCCAGCAGCCCTTGGACTAGCGAGACGTTCCACATCGGAACAGATACGCAGTATTTT. Translated, it gives CASSPWTSETFHIGTDTQYF.

The V gene is TRBV4-1, the J gene TRBJ1-1, with no clear D. Trimming pared 4 bases from V and 0 bases from J, leaving 12 bases between. Germline CDR1 reads MGHRA; CDR2 reads YSYEKL. The CDR3 spans 15 residues. CDR3 sequence: CASSPRPAMNTEAFF. CDR3 bases: TGCGCCAGCAGCCCTAGACCCGCCATGAACACTGAAGCTTTCTTT.

This clone appeared a few times. J is TRBJ2-7 and V is TRBV12-5; D gene ambiguous. The germline gives CDR1 LGHNT, CDR2 FRNRAP. There are 12 residues in the CDR3. V dropped 1 base and J dropped 9 bases, with 10 bases sitting between them. The CDR3 protein is CASGLEAHVQYF. CDR3 nucleotides: TGTGCTAGTGGTTTGGAAGCTCACGTGCAGTACTTC.

There are a few counts of this clone. The rearrangement joins TRBV5-1 to TRBJ2-7, with TRBD2 identical over 7 bases. The CDR3 runs 14 residues. The trim removed 3 bases at V and 4 bases at J, leaving 7 bases unmatched. Germline CDR1 reads SGHRS; CDR2 reads YFSETQ. The CDR3 DNA is TGCGCCAGCAGCTGGGAGGGAGGGAGTTACGAGCAGTACTTC. Translating it yields CASSWEGGSYEQYF.

The chain couples TRBV28 to TRBJ2-7; 8 bases align to TRBD2. The CDR3 totals 14 residues. Germline assignment: CDR1 MDHEN and CDR2 SYDVKM. The trim removed 7 bases at V and 0 bases at J, leaving 5 bases unmatched. Here the CDR3 DNA reads TGTGCCAGCAAAGCGGGGGCGTCCTCCTACGAGCAGTACTTC. It encodes CASKAGASSYEQYF.

This clone has just one count. The rearrangement uses TRBV18 and TRBJ1-5, with 8 bases aligning to TRBD1. V was pared by 3 bases and J by 0 bases, with 7 bases of the junction left unmatched. The CDR3 runs to 17 residues. Germline V gene data show CDR1 as KGHSH and CDR2 as LQKENI. The CDR3 region is CASSPYSRGHSNQPQHF. The CDR3 DNA follows: TGTGCCAGCTCACCTTACAGCAGGGGGCATAGCAATCAGCCCCAGCATTTT.

The table lists this clone with a few counts. V is TRBV7-6 and J is TRBJ2-7; 14 bases are a match to TRBD2. V trimming: 5 bases; J trimming: 4 bases; junction bases outside the gene matches: 4. This CDR3 has 15 amino acids. Germline V CDR1 and CDR2: SGHVS, FNYEAQ. CDR3 sequence reads: CASSLGTSGSYEQYF. The CDR3 DNA reads as TGTGCCAGCAGCCTGGGGACTAGCGGGAGTTACGAGCAGTACTTC.

This clone was observed a few times. The J gene is TRBJ2-1, the V gene TRBV7-2; D is ambiguous. This CDR3 contains 13 residues. Trimming left V 5 bases short and J 7 bases short, with 12 bases between. The germline V gene encodes CDR1 SGHTA and CDR2 FQGNSA. The CDR3 DNA reads as TGTGCCAGCAGCACCGGGTGGATGAATGAGCAGTTCTTC. It is translated as CASSTGWMNEQFF.

The chain carries TRBV6-5 and TRBJ2-3, with D hard to call. This CDR3 is 15 amino acids long. Trimming cost V 6 bases and J 0 bases, with 13 bases left between them. Germline loops: CDR1 MNHEY, CDR2 SVGAGI. The CDR3 DNA follows: TGTGCCAGCAGCCATAGCCCGTCTAGCACAGATACGCAGTATTTT. Its protein product is CASSHSPSSTDTQYF.

The genes are TRBV13 and TRBJ2-7, with D possibly being TRBD2 (6 bases). CDR1 and CDR2 (germline): PRHDT, FYEKMQ (reference sequence). The V end was cut by 3 bases, the J end by 2 bases, with 11 bases between. The CDR3 covers 14 residues. The DNA for the CDR3 is TGTGCCAGCAGCTTCGACCGACTAGCCTACGAGCAGTACTTC. As protein: CASSFDRLAYEQYF.

The rearrangement joins TRBV18 to TRBJ2-1; D call uncertain. The CDR3 has 16 residues. V dropped 0 bases and J dropped 5 bases, with 14 bases sitting between them. Germline V gene data show CDR1 as KGHSH and CDR2 as LQKENI. Here the CDR3 reads CASSPPGNLVHNEQFF. CDR3 nucleotides: TGTGCCAGCTCACCACCGGGCAATCTCGTGCACAATGAGCAGTTCTTC.

V and J are TRBV5-1 and TRBJ2-1; 13 nucleotides align to TRBD2. The J segment lost 15 bases and the V segment lost 2 bases, leaving 8 bases of the junction unmatched. Germline CDR1 reads SGHRS; CDR2 reads YFSETQ. This CDR3 region has 14 residues. CDR3 in DNA: TGCGCCAGCAGCTTACCTACTAGCGGGAGGGAGTTGTTCTTC. Amino acid sequence: CASSLPTSGRELFF.

This clone was found once. Sequence at one end of the junction differs from germline and may be a read error. J is TRBJ2-1 and V is TRBV28; D possibly corresponds to TRBD2 (5 bases). CDR1 is MDHEN and CDR2 is SYDVKM in the germline V gene. The CDR3 is 12 residues long. CDR3: CTSSLRGNEQFF. The CDR3 DNA reads TGTACCAGCAGTTTACGGGGCAATGAGCAGTTCTTC.